This T cell receptor beta chain came from a study of T cells after yellow fever vaccination. Synthesis of TCR cDNA relied on 5'RACE template switching, which attached a universal primer site and UMIs. TCRdb called the 5' RACE reads again in MiXCR, with one record for every CDR3 protein. The table has roughly 350,000 distinct CDR3 sequences, about 4% seen once. J was trimmed by 6 bases and V by 6 bases; bases with no gene match: 5. The CDR3 is 14 amino acids. CDR1 and CDR2 from the germline V gene are SGHTA and FQGTGA. This clonotype was counted a few times. This receptor was taken from a young man who received the YFV17D yellow fever vaccine. The material sequenced was PBMCs, taken 5 days after the yellow fever booster vaccination. The chain uses TRBV7-3 and TRBJ2-2, with 9 positions matching TRBD1. The CDR3 DNA follows: TGTGCCAGCAGACAGGGGGCTGGTGCCGGGGAGCTGTTTTTT. As protein: CASRQGAGAGELFF.